The 24 T cell receptor beta chains in this list originate from one sample, sequenced in a study of T-cell memory formation after mild COVID-19 (dated by TCRdb to about 2021). Library preparation was by 5' RACE. The run used an Illumina NovaSeq 6000. TCRdb handled the public reads itself, with Q25 trimming in fastp and clone calling in MiXCR, and kept productive beta chains. Each CDR3 protein gets just one entry, which takes the most common genes and DNA from the rows behind it. The sample table contains hundreds of thousands of distinct CDR3 sequences; only one count was recorded for under 8.5% of them. Of the sample, approximately 23% falls within the top ten clones. The sequencing input was PBMCs or a T cell subset sorted from them (not recorded which). All receptors derive from a man between 18 and 29 years old who had mild COVID-19 (a few samples of this study predate the infection). The sample titles of this study are shuffled in the database, so cell type and time point are left out; the donor was told from shared clones.

The V call is TRBV7-8, the J call TRBJ2-3; 8 positions match TRBD2. The CDR3 is 17 residues long. J lost 0 bases, V lost 5 bases, and 10 bases had no gene match. Germline values: CDR1 SGHVS, CDR2 FQNEAQ. The DNA of the CDR3 is TGTGCCAGCAGCCAGCAGGGACTAGTTCGGAGCACAGATACGCAGTATTTT. Its protein is CASSQQGLVRSTDTQYF.

The CDR3 spells CASSQDRATGPLGGYTF. CDR3 bases: TGCGCCAGCAGCCAAGACAGGGCGACAGGGCCTCTCGGGGGCTACACCTTC. This chain connects TRBV4-3 to TRBJ1-2, with 7 bases that match TRBD1. The V segment lost 0 bases and the J segment 8 bases; nucleotides outside the gene matches: 15. Germline CDR1 is LGHNA and CDR2 is YSLEER. This CDR3 has 17 amino acids.

This sequence joins TRBV10-3 and TRBJ2-5; 8 bases are a match to TRBD2. This CDR3 spans 15 amino acids. V was pared by 10 bases and J by 0 bases, with 10 bases of the junction left unmatched. Looked up from germline, CDR1 is ENHRY and CDR2 is SYGVKD. CDR3 loop: CATRGAGGHQETQYF. The CDR3 DNA is TGTGCCACCAGAGGGGCGGGGGGCCACCAAGAGACCCAGTACTTC.

This clonotype was counted many times. The V call is TRBV7-9, the J call TRBJ2-5; D uncertain. The CDR3 extends over 13 amino acids. The V end lost 0 bases, the J end lost 5 bases, and 7 bases lay between the germline ends. Germline CDR1 reads SEHNR; CDR2 reads FQNEAQ (reference sequence). In DNA form, the CDR3 reads TGTGCCAGCAGCTTAGCCGGGTACGAGACCCAGTACTTC. Amino acid sequence: CASSLAGYETQYF.

Many counts were recorded for this clonotype. The chain employs TRBV5-1 and TRBJ2-1; 9 bases agree with TRBD2. This CDR3 spans 14 amino acids. Losses at the gene ends were 2 bases for V and 3 bases for J; bases not matched to a gene: 0. Germline lookup yields CDR1 SGHRS and CDR2 YFSETQ. The CDR3 nucleotides are TGCGCCAGCAGCTTACTAGCGGGCTACAATGAGCAGTTCTTC. Encoded protein: CASSLLAGYNEQFF.

The chain combines TRBV6-6 with TRBJ2-2, with TRBD2 identical over 14 bases. V was clipped by 0 bases and J by 8 bases; unmatched bases: 26. Per germline, CDR1 MNHNY and CDR2 SVGAGI (reference sequence). CDR3 size: 24 residues. In DNA form, the CDR3 reads TGTGCCAGCAGTTACTCGGGGACTAGCGGGGGCGCTTTCCGGACCCCCTTTCGACCTGGGGAGCTGTTTTTT. It yields the protein CASSYSGTSGGAFRTPFRPGELFF.

V usage is TRBV7-9 and J usage is TRBJ1-2; D may be TRBD1 (6 bases). The CDR3 is 14 residues long. Trimming shortened V by 7 bases and J by 1 base, and 13 bases separated the two germline ends. Germline CDR1 SEHNR, CDR2 FQNEAQ (reference sequence). The CDR3 loop is CASTLTGVNYGYTF. The CDR3 DNA reads as TGTGCCAGCACGCTGACAGGAGTTAACTATGGCTACACCTTC.

This clonotype was detected only a few times. V usage is TRBV27 and J usage is TRBJ1-1, with a tentative D call TRBD1 (5 bases). This CDR3 comprises 13 residues. Trimming left V 7 bases short and J 5 bases short, with 14 bases between. Germline V gene sequence: CDR1 MNHEY, CDR2 SMNVEV (reference sequence). The CDR3 DNA follows: TGTGCCAGCACCAATACTTGGGGGACTGAAGCTTTCTTT. Amino acids: CASTNTWGTEAFF.

The gene calls are TRBV5-1 and TRBJ1-1, with D unclear. The CDR3 sequence is 14 residues long. Trimming left V 2 bases short and J 0 bases short, with 8 bases between. Germline loops: CDR1 SGHRS, CDR2 YFSETQ. The CDR3 DNA reads TGCGCCAGCAGCTTAGTTGGATTGAACACTGAAGCTTTCTTT. Translated: CASSLVGLNTEAFF.

Ten or more counts support this clonotype. This chain links TRBV6-5 with TRBJ2-7; D gene unclear. Germline V gene lookup returns CDR1 MNHEY and CDR2 SVGAGI. This CDR3 contains 13 residues. Trimming shortened V by 5 bases and J by 6 bases, and 14 bases separated the two germline ends. The CDR3 nucleotides are TGTGCCAGCAGTAATTACATCAGGAGCGAGCAGTACGTC. Translation gives CASSNYIRSEQYV.

This sequence joins TRBV7-2 and TRBJ2-2; no firm D call. Deletions cut 4 bases from V and 1 base from J, with 19 bases between. Germline CDR1 and CDR2: SGHTA and FQGNSA. The CDR3 loop spans 18 amino acids. CDR3 in amino acids: CASSSDLVRLGNTGELFF. CDR3 bases: TGTGCCAGCAGCTCAGATCTCGTGCGGCTAGGGAACACCGGGGAGCTGTTTTTT.

This clonotype was observed a handful of times. The chain is built from TRBV10-3 and TRBJ1-3, with no clear D. Trimming left V 5 bases short and J 9 bases short, with 23 bases between. Per the germline V gene, CDR1 is ENHRY and CDR2 is SYGVKD. This CDR3 is built from 16 residues. This CDR3 reads CAISNSRGRLRSTIYF. As DNA, the CDR3 is TGTGCCATCAGTAACTCCCGGGGAAGGCTGAGGAGCACCATATATTTT.

The gene calls are TRBV6-2 or TRBV6-3 and TRBJ2-3; a weak D match, TRBD2 (6 bases). Trimming stripped 6 bases from V and 3 bases from J, with 13 bases between. Germline V lookup: CDR1 MNHEY, CDR2 SVGEGT. This CDR3 contains 14 residues. CDR3 protein: CASRRLVATDTQYF. In nucleotides, the CDR3 is TGTGCCAGCAGACGACTAGTCGCTACAGATACGCAGTATTTT.

The J gene is TRBJ1-1, the V gene TRBV24-1; D remains ambiguous. Trimming took off 4 bases at V and 4 bases at J, with 18 bases between the two ends. The CDR3 extends over 16 amino acids. The germline gives CDR1 KGHDR, CDR2 SFDVKD. The CDR3 protein is CATSDLQGKDVTEAFF. In DNA form, the CDR3 reads TGTGCCACCAGTGACCTACAAGGGAAGGACGTCACTGAAGCTTTCTTT.

The chain has TRBV5-1 and TRBJ2-5, with TRBD1 as a possible D gene (5 bases). This CDR3 is 14 amino acids long. Germline assignment: CDR1 SGHRS and CDR2 YFSETQ. The V gene lost 6 bases and the J gene lost 2 bases, with 14 bases spanning the gap. CDR3 in amino acids: CASTFGHRQETQYF. The CDR3 DNA is TGCGCCAGCACCTTTGGACACCGACAAGAGACCCAGTACTTC.

This clonotype was detected ten times or more. The J gene is TRBJ2-1, the V gene TRBV11-2, with D perhaps TRBD2 (7 bases). V lost 6 bases to trimming and J lost 5 bases, with 20 bases between them. CDR3 length: 16 amino acids. The V gene's germline CDR1 is SGHAT and CDR2 FQNNGV. CDR3 DNA: TGTGCCAGCAGTACCCCTCGGGGGGCCAGGAACAATGAGCAGTTCTTC. The encoded protein is CASSTPRGARNNEQFF.

This clonotype came up many times. The chain is built from TRBV7-2 and TRBJ1-2, with D hard to call. V lost 1 base to trimming and J lost 8 bases, with 26 bases between them. Germline values: CDR1 SGHTA, CDR2 FQGNSA. The CDR3 has 18 residues. The CDR3 nucleotides read TGTGCCAGCAGCTTAGGGCCAGCCATTATCCCTCCCTCTAAGGGCTACACCTTC. It translates to CASSLGPAIIPPSKGYTF.

This sequence joins TRBV7-8 and TRBJ2-7; TRBD2 matches at 11 bases. V trimming: 5 bases; J trimming: 2 bases; junction bases outside the gene matches: 14. Per the germline V gene, CDR1 is SGHVS and CDR2 is FQNEAQ. The CDR3 contains 18 residues. CDR3 sequence reads: CASSLNLPTGLAAYEQYF. In DNA form, the CDR3 reads TGTGCCAGCAGCCTAAATCTCCCAACGGGACTAGCGGCCTACGAGCAGTACTTC. The full variable domain, with the rest looked up from reference TRBV7-8 and TRBJ2-7, is GAGVSQSPRYKVAKRGQDVALRCDPISGHVSLFWYQQALGQGPEFLTYFQNEAQLDKSGLPSDRFFAERPEGSVSTLKIQRTQQEDSAVYLCASSLNLPTGLAAYEQYFGPGTRLTVT.

This chain joins TRBV4-2 and TRBJ2-1; D is possibly TRBD1 (7 bases). Trimming left V 4 bases short and J 4 bases short, with 11 bases between. The CDR3 is made up of 14 amino acids. From germline, CDR1 is LGHNA and CDR2 YNFKEQ. CDR3 in amino acids: CASSPQGRYNEQFF. The CDR3 region has the DNA TGTGCCAGCAGCCCACAGGGGAGGTACAATGAGCAGTTCTTC.

V usage is TRBV20-1 and J usage is TRBJ2-7; D gene uncertain. CDR1 and CDR2 from the germline V gene are DFQATT and SNEGSKA (reference sequence). The CDR3 length is 14 residues. Trimming took 3 bases from V and 2 from J, leaving 14 bases between them. This chain's CDR3 is CSASPKLNTYEQYV. The CDR3 DNA reads TGCAGTGCTAGCCCCAAATTAAACACCTACGAGCAGTACGTC.

This clonotype was detected ten times or more. V gene TRBV5-1 combines with J gene TRBJ2-7; TRBD1 matches at 7 bases. There are 15 residues in the CDR3. Germline CDR1 is SGHRS and CDR2 is YFSETQ. After removal of 3 bases from V and 0 bases from J, the junction contained 6 bases not matched to a gene. The CDR3 coding sequence is TGCGCCAGCAGCTGGGACAGATACCTCTCCTACGAGCAGTACTTC. Protein sequence: CASSWDRYLSYEQYF.

This clonotype was seen a few times. This chain connects TRBV7-9 to TRBJ2-1; 8 nucleotides align to TRBD1. CDR1 and CDR2 (germline): SEHNR, FQNEAQ (reference sequence). The CDR3 runs 16 residues. Unmatched junction bases numbered 4, after V lost 1 base and J lost 2 bases. The CDR3: CASSLGADRAYNEQFF. The CDR3 region has the DNA TGTGCCAGCAGCTTAGGAGCGGACAGGGCCTACAATGAGCAGTTCTTC.

This clonotype has at least ten counts. This chain links TRBV6-5 with TRBJ1-5; D possibly corresponds to TRBD1 (5 bases). CDR1 and CDR2 (germline): MNHEY, SVGAGI. The CDR3 loop spans 13 amino acids. V was pared by 2 bases and J by 6 bases, with 8 bases between. CDR3 sequence: CASSYNGAQPQHF. As DNA, the CDR3 is TGTGCCAGCAGTTACAACGGGGCTCAGCCCCAGCATTTT.

This clonotype has more than one count but fewer than ten. V gene TRBV6-5 combines with J gene TRBJ2-2; D remains unclear. The V end lost 2 bases, the J end lost 0 bases, and 7 bases lay between the germline ends. The CDR3 sequence is 15 residues long. Germline CDR1 is MNHEY and CDR2 is SVGAGI. CDR3 coding DNA: TGTGCCAGCAGTTACCGCCGGGCGAACACCGGGGAGCTGTTTTTT. Translating it yields CASSYRRANTGELFF.